The clone carrying this T cell receptor (beta chain) occurred a few times. The germline V gene has CDR1 MDHEN and CDR2 SYDVKM. Trimming took off 6 bases at V and 4 bases at J, with 13 bases between the two ends. CDR3 length equals 14 residues. The source of the sample is a study of blood T cell repertoires in COVID-19. Libraries were prepared by immunoSEQ multiplex PCR; TCRdb keeps only in-frame clonotypes and omits some of them. The sample has about 120,000 clones; about four fifths are singletons. The receptor was isolated from a man aged 65-85 years with acute or convalescent COVID-19. This rearrangement joins TRBV28 to TRBJ1-5, with D maybe TRBD1 (5 bases). The sample was peripheral blood. The CDR3 protein is CASRTGRRNQPQHF. As DNA, the CDR3 is TGTGCCAGCAGAACAGGACGCAGGAATCAGCCCCAGCATTTT.